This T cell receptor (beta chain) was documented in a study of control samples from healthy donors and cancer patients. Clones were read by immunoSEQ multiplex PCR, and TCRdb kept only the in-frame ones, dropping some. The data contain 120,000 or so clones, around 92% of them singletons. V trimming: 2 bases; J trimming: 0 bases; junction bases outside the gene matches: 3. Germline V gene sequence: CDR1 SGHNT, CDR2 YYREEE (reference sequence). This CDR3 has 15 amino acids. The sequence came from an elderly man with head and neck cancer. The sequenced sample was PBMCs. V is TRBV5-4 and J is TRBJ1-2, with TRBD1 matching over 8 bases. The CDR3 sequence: CASSLGQGSNYGYTF. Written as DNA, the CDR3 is TGTGCCAGCAGCTTAGGACAGGGATCTAACTATGGCTACACCTTC.